This passage covers 5 T cell receptor beta chains from one sample sequenced in a study of tumor-infiltrating lymphocytes in localized non-small cell lung cancer. Using immunoSEQ multiplex PCR, the repertoire was profiled, and TCRdb retains in-frame clones only, with some absent. The sample lists about 13,000 clones; around 74% were seen once. Sequenced material: lung tumor tissue. The receptors here all came from a human donor with non-small cell lung cancer.

Details on this clone: Its ends do not fully match the called genes, so a read error is possible. This chain links TRBV14 with TRBJ2-5; unclear D gene. Looked up from germline, CDR1 is SGHDN and CDR2 is FVKESK. This CDR3 is built from 17 residues. Written as DNA, the CDR3 is TGTGCCGGCAGCCAAGATATGTTCGACGTAGCCCAAGAGACCCAGTACTTC. Translating it yields CAGSQDMFDVAQETQYF.

This clone was counted a few times. The chain carries TRBV30 and TRBJ2-3; D ambiguous. This CDR3 has 10 residues. The germline CDR1 and CDR2 sequences are GTSNPN and SVGIG (reference sequence). The V gene lost 5 bases and the J gene lost 6 bases, with 6 bases spanning the gap. CDR3: CAWGMDTQYF. The CDR3 coding sequence is TGTGCCTGGGGGATGGATACGCAGTATTTT. Based on the CDR3 plus reference TRBV30 and TRBJ2-3, the full variable domain is SQTIHQWPATLVQPVGSPLSLECTVEGTSNPNLYWYRQAAGRGLQLLFYSVGIGQISSEVPQNLSASRPQDRQFILSSKKLLLSDSGFYLCAWGMDTQYFGPGTRLTVL.

The chain is built from TRBV7-6 and TRBJ2-7; D is ambiguous. From germline, CDR1 is SGHVS and CDR2 FNYEAQ. The CDR3 is 15 residues long. Trimming shortened V by 4 bases and J by 4 bases, and 17 bases separated the two germline ends. The CDR3 sequence: CASSSDLGLTYEQYF. CDR3 nucleotides: TGTGCCAGCAGCTCCGACTTAGGGCTTACTTACGAGCAGTACTTC. The variable domain in full, completed from reference TRBV7-6 and TRBJ2-7, reads GAGVSQSPRYKVTKRGQDVALRCDPISGHVSLYWYRQALGQGPEFLTYFNYEAQQDKSGLPNDRFSAERPEGSISTLTIQRTEQRDSAMYRCASSSDLGLTYEQYFGPGTRLTVT.

The gene calls are TRBV20-1 and TRBJ1-1; D is perhaps TRBD1 (6 bases). Trimming stripped 4 bases from V and 7 bases from J, with 10 bases between. Germline V gene sequence: CDR1 DFQATT, CDR2 SNEGSKA (reference sequence). This CDR3 has 11 residues. The CDR3 loop is CSAKRTVEAFF. CDR3 coding DNA: TGCAGTGCTAAGCGGACAGTTGAAGCTTTCTTT.

The genes are TRBV29-1 and TRBJ1-2; 8 bases match TRBD1. V shed 5 bases, J shed 10 bases, and the junction held 12 bases outside the gene matches. Germline-derived CDR1 and CDR2 are SQVTM and ANQGSEA. The CDR3 sequence is 13 residues long. The CDR3 loop reads CSVRSGGPKSYTF. Here the CDR3 DNA reads TGCAGCGTTCGGTCAGGGGGCCCCAAGTCCTACACCTTC.